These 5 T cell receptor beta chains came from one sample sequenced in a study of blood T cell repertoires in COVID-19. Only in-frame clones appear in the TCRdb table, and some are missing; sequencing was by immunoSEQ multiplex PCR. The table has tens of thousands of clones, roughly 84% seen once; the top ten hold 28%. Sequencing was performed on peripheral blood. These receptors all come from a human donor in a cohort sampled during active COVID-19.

The chain's CDR3 is CATSSSDGRYYEQYF. CDR3 coding DNA: TGTGCCACCAGCAGTTCTGACGGGAGATATTACGAGCAGTACTTC. The chain couples TRBV15 to TRBJ2-7, with a possible D match to TRBD2 (6 bases). The V and J ends lost 3 bases and 4 bases respectively, with 16 bases between them. This CDR3 region has 15 residues. Germline-derived CDR1 and CDR2 are LNHNV and YYDKDF (reference sequence).

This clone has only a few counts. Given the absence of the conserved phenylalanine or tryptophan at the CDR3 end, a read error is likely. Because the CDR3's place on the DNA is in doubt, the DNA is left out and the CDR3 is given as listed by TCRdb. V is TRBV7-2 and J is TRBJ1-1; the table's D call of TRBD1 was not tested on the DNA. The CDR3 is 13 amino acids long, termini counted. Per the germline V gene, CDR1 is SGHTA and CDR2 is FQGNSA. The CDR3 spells CASNLPSGTGSKV.

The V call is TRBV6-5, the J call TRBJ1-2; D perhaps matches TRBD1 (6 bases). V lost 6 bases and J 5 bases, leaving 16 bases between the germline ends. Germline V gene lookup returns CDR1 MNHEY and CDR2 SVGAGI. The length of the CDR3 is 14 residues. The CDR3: CASRPGTLGYGYTF. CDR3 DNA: TGTGCCAGCAGACCCGGGACACTCGGGTATGGCTACACCTTC.

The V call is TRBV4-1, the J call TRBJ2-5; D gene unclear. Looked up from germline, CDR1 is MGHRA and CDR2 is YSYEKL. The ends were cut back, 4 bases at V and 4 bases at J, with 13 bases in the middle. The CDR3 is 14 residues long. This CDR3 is CASSLRTRTETQYF. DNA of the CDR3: TGCGCCAGCAGCCTTCGCACAAGAACAGAGACCCAGTACTTC.

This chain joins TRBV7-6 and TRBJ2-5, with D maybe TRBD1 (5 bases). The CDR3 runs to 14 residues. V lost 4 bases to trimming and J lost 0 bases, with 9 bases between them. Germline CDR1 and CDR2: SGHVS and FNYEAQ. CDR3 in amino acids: CASSSPGYQETQYF. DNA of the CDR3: TGTGCCAGCAGCTCTCCAGGGTACCAAGAGACCCAGTACTTC.